The 7 T cell receptor beta chains given below trace back to one sample, sequenced in a study of shared clonotypes between healthy human individuals. The repertoire was sequenced with immunoSEQ multiplex PCR; TCRdb's copy has only in-frame clones and lacks some. The data show about half a million clones, with about 85% seen just once and less than 15% held by the top ten. The sequenced sample was PBMCs. These TCRs come from a woman aged 40 to 50 in good health. Some clones in this sample may be carry-over from other donors' samples.

This clone was seen more than once but under ten times. The V gene is TRBV28, the J gene TRBJ2-7, with D unresolved. V lost 3 bases, J lost 1 base, and 7 bases lay in between. The CDR3 runs to 13 residues. Germline V lookup: CDR1 MDHEN, CDR2 SYDVKM. In DNA, the CDR3 is TGTGCCAGCAGTTTGCAAGCGTCCTACGAGCAGTACTTC. This sequence encodes CASSLQASYEQYF.

V and J are TRBV18 and TRBJ1-5; possible D gene TRBD1, 5 bases. Trimming took off 6 bases at V and 3 bases at J, with 15 bases between the two ends. CDR3 length equals 15 residues. Germline CDR1 KGHSH, CDR2 LQKENI. In DNA, the CDR3 is TGTGCCAGCTCCCTCGGGGAAGGGGACAATCAGCCCCAGCATTTT. Translation gives CASSLGEGDNQPQHF.

J is TRBJ2-7 and V is TRBV19, with 8 bases that match TRBD2. V dropped 4 bases and J dropped 7; count of bases not matched to a gene: 18. The CDR3 contains 17 residues. CDR1 and CDR2 (germline): LNHDA, SQIVND (reference sequence). The CDR3 loop is CASSKMAGGFTASEQYF. The DNA of the CDR3 is TGTGCCAGTAGTAAGATGGCGGGAGGCTTCACGGCCTCTGAGCAGTACTTC. The variable domain in full, with the rest retrieved from reference TRBV19 and TRBJ2-7, is DGGITQSPKYLFRKEGQNVTLSCEQNLNHDAMYWYRQDPGQGLRLIYYSQIVNDFQKGDIAEGYSVSREKKESFPLTVTSAQKNPTAFYLCASSKMAGGFTASEQYFGPGTRLTVT.

The chain couples TRBV7-9 to TRBJ2-5; no firm D call. Germline CDR1 is SEHNR and CDR2 is FQNEAQ (reference sequence). With 4 bases removed from V and 4 bases from J, the gap between germline ends came to 10 bases. This CDR3 contains 13 residues. The CDR3 DNA reads as TGTGCCAGCAGCTCAGTCCCGGCAGAGACCCAGTACTTC. As protein: CASSSVPAETQYF.

The chain is built from TRBV2 and TRBJ2-1; D gene uncertain. V was cut by 2 bases and J by 0 bases, with 14 bases left in between. This CDR3 has 17 amino acids. Looked up from germline, CDR1 is SNHLY and CDR2 is FYNNEI. CDR3 region: CASSELSFGASYNEQFF. The DNA for the CDR3 is TGTGCCAGCAGTGAATTGTCCTTTGGAGCCTCCTACAATGAGCAGTTCTTC.

The CDR3 loop is CASSYSSGQGQPQHF. Here the CDR3 DNA reads TGTGCCAGCAGTTACTCGTCGGGACAGGGCCAGCCCCAGCATTTT. The rearrangement joins TRBV6-5 to TRBJ1-5; 9 bases are a match to TRBD1. This CDR3 is 15 amino acids long. Germline V gene lookup returns CDR1 MNHEY and CDR2 SVGAGI. With 0 bases clipped from V and 7 bases from J, the junction kept 4 bases outside the gene matches.

The chain links TRBV7-2 to TRBJ2-1; D may be TRBD2 (5 bases). Germline CDR1 is SGHTA and CDR2 is FQGNSA. The V end was cut by 1 base, the J end by 4 bases, with 11 bases between. The CDR3 extends over 15 amino acids. CDR3 in amino acids: CASSLVADSYNEQFF. CDR3 bases: TGTGCCAGCAGCTTAGTTGCGGACTCTTACAATGAGCAGTTCTTC. Full variable domain (remainder filled in from reference TRBV7-2 and TRBJ2-1): GAGVSQSPSNKVTEKGKDVELRCDPISGHTALYWYRQSLGQGLEFLIYFQGNSAPDKSGLPSDRFSAERTGGSVSTLTIQRTQQEDSAVYLCASSLVADSYNEQFFGPGTRLTVL.